Presented here are 27 T cell receptor beta chains from one specimen sequenced in a study of blood T cell repertoires in COVID-19. Libraries were prepared by immunoSEQ multiplex PCR; TCRdb keeps only in-frame clonotypes and omits some of them. The top ten clones hold approximately 15% of a sample with approximately 290,000 clones, approximately 83% of them seen once. The sample consisted of peripheral blood. Receptors originate from a person aged 70 to 80 with COVID-19, enrolled during active disease.

This chain uses TRBV27 with TRBJ2-7; 9 positions match TRBD1. This CDR3 is built from 15 residues. Germline loops: CDR1 MNHEY, CDR2 SMNVEV (reference sequence). The J segment lost 3 bases and the V segment lost 6 bases, leaving 9 bases of the junction unmatched. CDR3 loop: CASRLEGQGLYEQYF. The CDR3 DNA follows: TGTGCCAGCAGGCTAGAGGGACAGGGCCTCTACGAGCAGTACTTC.

The chain combines TRBV28 with TRBJ1-4; D remains ambiguous. The CDR3 runs to 14 residues. Germline values: CDR1 MDHEN, CDR2 SYDVKM. V lost 5 bases and J lost 8, with 15 bases in between. CDR3 nucleotide sequence: TGTGCCAGCAGTCCTCAGCGAGCTGGGGAAAAACTGTTTTTT. Protein: CASSPQRAGEKLFF.

The chain couples TRBV19 to TRBJ2-7, with D possibly matching TRBD1 (5 bases). Per germline, CDR1 LNHDA and CDR2 SQIVND (reference sequence). The CDR3 sequence is 13 residues long. V shed 5 bases and J shed 7 bases, with 15 bases lying between them. The CDR3 sequence: CASSLQGTREQYF. DNA for the CDR3: TGTGCCAGTAGTTTGCAGGGAACTCGGGAGCAGTACTTC.

The rearrangement links TRBV7-3 to TRBJ2-1; 9 nucleotides match TRBD2. This CDR3 has 16 amino acids. Per germline, CDR1 SGHTA and CDR2 FQGTGA. Trimming took 5 bases from V and 4 from J; bases not matched to a gene: 9. CDR3 DNA: TGTGCCAGCAGCCCTTCCCCGCGGGAGGGGTACAATGAGCAGTTCTTC. Translation gives CASSPSPREGYNEQFF. The variable domain in full, with the rest retrieved from reference TRBV7-3 and TRBJ2-1, is GAGVSQTPSNKVTEKGKYVELRCDPISGHTALYWYRQSLGQGPEFLIYFQGTGAADDSGLPNDRFFAVRPEGSVSTLKIQRTERGDSAVYLCASSPSPREGYNEQFFGPGTRLTVL.

The chain recombines TRBV11-2 with TRBJ1-1; D possibly corresponds to TRBD1 (5 bases). CDR1 and CDR2 (germline): SGHAT, FQNNGV. CDR3 length equals 11 residues. Trimming shortened V by 8 bases and J by 4 bases, and 8 bases separated the two germline ends. CDR3 residues: CASGHGTEAFF. The CDR3 DNA sequence: TGTGCCAGCGGACATGGCACTGAAGCTTTCTTT.

The chain recombines TRBV27 with TRBJ2-5, with D possibly TRBD1 on 7 matching bases. CDR1 is MNHEY and CDR2 is SMNVEV in the germline V gene (reference sequence). With 6 bases removed from V and 5 bases from J, the gap between germline ends came to 16 bases. The CDR3 totals 14 residues. The CDR3 is CASSRQGGDETQYF. The CDR3 coding sequence is TGTGCCAGCAGCCGCCAGGGGGGCGATGAGACCCAGTACTTC.

The chain couples TRBV6-5 to TRBJ1-1, with D possibly TRBD1 on 6 matching bases. The CDR3 is 13 amino acids. CDR1 and CDR2 (germline): MNHEY, SVGAGI. Trimming removed 4 bases at V and 10 bases at J, with 16 bases between. CDR3: CASSSTLQGRAFF. The CDR3 DNA is TGTGCCAGCAGTTCAACCCTACAGGGTCGAGCTTTCTTT.

About this clone itself: Other DNA sequences from this sample encode an identical CDR3 as well. The chain carries TRBV2 and TRBJ1-5, with D perhaps TRBD1 (6 bases). The CDR3 has 15 amino acids. Trimming took 4 bases from V and 0 from J, leaving 10 bases between them. CDR1 is SNHLY, CDR2 FYNNEI, per germline. CDR3 in amino acids: CASSADRISNQPQHF. CDR3 nucleotide sequence: TGTGCCAGCAGTGCGGACAGAATTAGCAATCAGCCCCAGCATTTT.

V usage is TRBV11-1 and J usage is TRBJ2-1; 9 positions agree with TRBD1. CDR3 length: 15 residues. Germline CDR1 SGHAT, CDR2 FQDESV (reference sequence). Germline trimming cut 3 bases from V and 5 bases from J; bases unmatched to any gene: 5. Here the CDR3 DNA reads TGTGCCAGCAGCTTCCGGGACAGGGCAAACAATGAGCAGTTCTTC. This sequence encodes CASSFRDRANNEQFF. Together with reference TRBV11-1 and TRBJ2-1, the CDR3 gives the full variable domain: EAEVAQSPRYKITEKSQAVAFWCDPISGHATLYWYRQILGQGPELLVQFQDESVVDDSQLPKDRFSAERLKGVDSTLKIQPAELGDSAMYLCASSFRDRANNEQFFGPGTRLTVL.

This clone has at least ten counts. The chain carries TRBV9 and TRBJ2-2; TRBD1 is a possible D gene (6 bases). This CDR3 spans 16 amino acids. Trimming took 0 bases from V and 7 from J, leaving 16 bases between them. The germline gives CDR1 SGDLS, CDR2 YYNGEE. The CDR3 sequence: CASSVGGVGAFGELFF. CDR3 coding DNA: TGTGCCAGCAGCGTAGGGGGCGTGGGGGCCTTCGGGGAGCTGTTTTTT.

J is TRBJ2-2 and V is TRBV3-1 (or the pseudogene TRBV3-2), with D perhaps TRBD1 (5 bases). The CDR3 consists of 14 residues. Germline loops: CDR1 LGHDT, CDR2 YNNKEL (reference sequence). V gave up 3 bases and J gave up 4 bases, with 9 bases separating them. For the CDR3, the DNA is TGTGCCAGCAGCCACCAGGGTAGCACCGGGGAGCTGTTTTTT. Translation: CASSHQGSTGELFF.

In DNA form, the CDR3 reads TGTGCCACCAGCAGAGGTCGGACAGGGGGTCGCAATCAGCCCCAGCATTTT. Translation gives CATSRGRTGGRNQPQHF. The chain carries TRBV15 and TRBJ1-5; TRBD1 agrees at 10 bases. Per germline, CDR1 LNHNV and CDR2 YYDKDF (reference sequence). The CDR3 totals 17 residues. The V segment lost 1 base and the J segment 2 bases; nucleotides outside the gene matches: 5. The full variable domain, its missing parts supplied by reference TRBV15 and TRBJ1-5, is DAMVIQNPRYQVTQFGKPVTLSCSQTLNHNVMYWYQQKSSQAPKLLFHYYDKDFNNEADTPDNFQSRRPNTSFCFLDIRSPGLGDTAMYLCATSRGRTGGRNQPQHFGDGTRLSIL.

J is TRBJ2-5 and V is TRBV6-6, with 7 bases matching TRBD1. Germline V lookup: CDR1 MNHNY, CDR2 SVGAGI (reference sequence). This CDR3 is 15 amino acids long. Germline trimming cut 5 bases from V and 1 base from J; bases unmatched to any gene: 7. The CDR3 protein is CASSDGNRGQETQYF. CDR3 nucleotide sequence: TGTGCCAGCAGTGATGGGAACAGGGGCCAAGAGACCCAGTACTTC.

The chain couples TRBV18 to TRBJ1-1; 9 bases agree with TRBD1. The J segment lost 11 bases and the V segment lost 3 bases, leaving 13 bases of the junction unmatched. The CDR3 runs to 15 residues. Germline V gene data show CDR1 as KGHSH and CDR2 as LQKENI. The CDR3 region is CASSPNGQGRPRAFF. CDR3 DNA sequence: TGTGCCAGCTCACCTAACGGACAGGGGAGACCGAGGGCTTTCTTT.

This clone was counted once. The chain is built from TRBV19 and TRBJ1-2; D not certain. The germline gives CDR1 LNHDA, CDR2 SQIVND (reference sequence). Deletions cut 5 bases from V and 7 bases from J, with 11 bases between. There are 12 residues in the CDR3. The CDR3 here is CASSRGYVGYTF. CDR3 coding DNA: TGTGCCAGTAGTCGGGGTTATGTTGGCTACACCTTC.

This chain connects TRBV29-1 to TRBJ2-1, with no clear D. The germline gives CDR1 SQVTM, CDR2 ANQGSEA. The ends were cut back, 6 bases at V and 0 bases at J, with 9 bases in the middle. The length of the CDR3 is 13 residues. The CDR3 region is CSVPESSYNEQFF. CDR3 bases: TGCAGCGTACCGGAGAGCTCCTACAATGAGCAGTTCTTC.

This clone was observed once. The genes are TRBV18 and TRBJ1-5; TRBD1 agrees at 7 bases. V was clipped by 2 bases and J by 7 bases; unmatched bases: 5. Germline CDR1 and CDR2: KGHSH and LQKENI. CDR3 size: 14 residues. The CDR3 DNA reads as TGTGCCAGCTCACCAGACAGGGTCGGGCAGCCCCAGCATTTT. Translated: CASSPDRVGQPQHF.

This clone was seen just once. V gene TRBV4-1 combines with J gene TRBJ1-4, with TRBD1 matching over 8 bases. This CDR3 has 17 amino acids. The germline CDR1 and CDR2 sequences are MGHRA and YSYEKL. Trimming took 4 bases from V and 4 from J; bases not matched to a gene: 11. The CDR3 DNA is TGCGCCAGCAGCCCGCCTTGGAGAGACAGGGGTAATGAAAAACTGTTTTTT. Protein sequence: CASSPPWRDRGNEKLFF.

This chain uses TRBV6-4 with TRBJ2-1, with TRBD2 matching over 10 bases. CDR1 and CDR2 (germline): MRHNA, SNTAGT. This CDR3 comprises 14 residues. Trimming took 5 bases from V and 5 from J; bases not matched to a gene: 3. The CDR3 sequence is CASSQREGHNEQFF. Here the CDR3 DNA reads TGTGCCAGCAGTCAGCGGGAGGGTCACAATGAGCAGTTCTTC.

The gene calls are TRBV18 and TRBJ2-5, with 7 bases aligning to TRBD1. CDR3 length equals 14 residues. Trimming at V came to 4 bases and at J to 3 bases, leaving 5 bases not matched to a gene. Germline assignment: CDR1 KGHSH and CDR2 LQKENI. CDR3 sequence: CASSRNTGEETQYF. The CDR3 nucleotides read TGTGCCAGCTCACGAAATACAGGGGAAGAGACCCAGTACTTC. Variable domain in full (rest from reference TRBV18 and TRBJ2-5): NAGVMQNPRHLVRRRGQEARLRCSPMKGHSHVYWYRQLPEEGLKFMVYLQKENIIDESGMPKERFSAEFPKEGPSILRIQQVVRGDSAAYFCASSRNTGEETQYFGPGTRLLVL.

This chain connects TRBV28 to TRBJ2-1; D perhaps matches TRBD1 (5 bases). Germline CDR1 and CDR2: MDHEN and SYDVKM. The CDR3 sequence is 14 residues long. The ends were cut back, 5 bases at V and 2 bases at J, with 10 bases in the middle. CDR3 amino acids: CASSSRAPYNEQFF. The CDR3, as DNA: TGTGCCAGCAGTAGCAGGGCCCCCTACAATGAGCAGTTCTTC.

This clone was observed a few times. CDR3 DNA sequence: TGTGCCAGCAGCCCAGGATCGACAGAAACGAACACCGGGGAGCTGTTTTTT. It specifies CASSPGSTETNTGELFF. The rearrangement joins TRBV7-3 to TRBJ2-2; tentative D call: TRBD1 (5 bases). Germline lookup yields CDR1 SGHTA and CDR2 FQGTGA. The V gene lost 5 bases and the J gene lost 0 bases, with 16 bases spanning the gap. There are 17 residues in the CDR3.

A few counts support this clone. The V gene is TRBV28, the J gene TRBJ1-3; the D gene is possibly TRBD1 (6 bases). Germline V gene data show CDR1 as MDHEN and CDR2 as SYDVKM. The CDR3 runs 17 residues. Trimming took off 6 bases at V and 1 base at J, with 19 bases between the two ends. CDR3 DNA: TGTGCCAGCAGCAGTTTCTCCAAGGGGGTTTCTGGAAACACCATATATTTT. Translated, it gives CASSSFSKGVSGNTIYF.

The DNA of the CDR3 is TGTGCCAGTAGACAGCTTGATCAGCCCCAGCATTTT. Translation gives CASRQLDQPQHF. The V and J genes are TRBV19 and TRBJ1-5; D call uncertain. The germline CDR1 and CDR2 sequences are LNHDA and SQIVND (reference sequence). The CDR3 length is 12 residues. The V gene lost 6 bases and the J gene lost 5 bases, with 8 bases spanning the gap.

The V and J genes are TRBV11-3 and TRBJ2-7; a weak D match, TRBD1 (5 bases). Germline values: CDR1 SGHNT, CDR2 YENEEA. The CDR3 loop spans 12 amino acids. The ends were cut back, 5 bases at V and 6 bases at J, with 11 bases in the middle. The chain's CDR3 is CASSQGLGEQYF. In DNA, the CDR3 is TGTGCCAGCAGCCAGGGATTGGGCGAGCAGTACTTC.

This chain joins TRBV10-3 and TRBJ2-7; 10 nucleotides match TRBD2. V shed 9 bases, J shed 0 bases, and the junction held 5 bases outside the gene matches. In germline, CDR1 is ENHRY, CDR2 SYGVKD. The CDR3 contains 14 residues. The CDR3 loop is CAIKAGGPSYEQYF. Here the CDR3 DNA reads TGTGCCATTAAAGCGGGAGGGCCCTCCTACGAGCAGTACTTC.

This clone has only one observation. The J gene is TRBJ2-2, the V gene TRBV19; 10 nucleotides align to TRBD1. Unmatched junction bases numbered 5, after V lost 5 bases and J lost 5 bases. Germline assignment: CDR1 LNHDA and CDR2 SQIVND (reference sequence). The CDR3 covers 15 residues. The CDR3 DNA reads TGTGCCAGTAGTGCGCGGACAGGGGGTACCGGGGAGCTGTTTTTT. It is translated as CASSARTGGTGELFF.